One and the same sample provided the 21 T cell receptor beta chains below, sequenced in a study of blood T cell repertoires in COVID-19 (dated by TCRdb to between 2020 and 2021). Libraries were made using the immunoSEQ multiplex PCR assay. TCRdb obtained this table from immuneACCESS and retained in-frame rearrangements with V and J assigned. These tables miss some clones; where compared with another copy, unresolved V genes account for less than half of the shortfall, and the remainder is unexplained. Recorded for this sample are some 250,000 clones; around 89% of them occurred a single time. The ten largest clones add up to 0.9% to 1% of the sample. Sample: peripheral blood. Receptors were obtained from a woman in her forties who had recovered from COVID-19.

The CDR3 region is CASSHQGGPEAFF. CDR3 coding DNA: TGTGCCAGCAGTCACCAGGGGGGCCCTGAAGCTTTCTTT. The chain employs TRBV28 and TRBJ1-1, with TRBD1 identical over 7 bases. Trimming took 5 bases from V and 6 from J; bases not matched to a gene: 6. Germline-derived CDR1 and CDR2 are MDHEN and SYDVKM. CDR3 length: 13 residues.

The V call is TRBV5-5, the J call TRBJ2-2, with D maybe TRBD2 (6 bases). The CDR3 runs 15 residues. The germline gives CDR1 SGHKS, CDR2 YYEKEE (reference sequence). V was trimmed by 0 bases and J by 2 bases, leaving 8 bases between them. The CDR3 DNA follows: TGTGCCAGCAGCTTGGCGGGGGATAACACCGGGGAGCTGTTTTTT. It specifies CASSLAGDNTGELFF.

The V and J genes are TRBV19 and TRBJ2-4; D call uncertain. Germline-derived CDR1 and CDR2 are LNHDA and SQIVND (reference sequence). V lost 3 bases and J 6 bases, leaving 3 bases between the germline ends. The CDR3 extends over 11 amino acids. CDR3 sequence (DNA): TGTGCCAGTAGTATCTTAAACATTCAGTACTTC. It yields the protein CASSILNIQYF.

J is TRBJ2-7 and V is TRBV27; D is uncertain. Germline V gene lookup returns CDR1 MNHEY and CDR2 SMNVEV (reference sequence). The CDR3 has 15 residues. Deletions cut 3 bases from V and 0 bases from J, with 12 bases between. CDR3 coding DNA: TGTGCCAGCAGTTTTCTGCCAGGCGACTCCTACGAGCAGTACTTC. Translating gives CASSFLPGDSYEQYF.

This clone was counted a single time. The chain is built from TRBV5-7 and TRBJ1-4; perhaps TRBD1 as D (5 bases). TRBV5-7 is identified as an open reading frame with a role that is uncertain. The CDR3 is 15 amino acids. V was trimmed by 0 bases and J by 3 bases, leaving 9 bases between them. Here the CDR3 DNA reads TGTGCCAGCAGCTTGGGGCAGGGCGCTAATGAAAAACTGTTTTTT. Protein product: CASSLGQGANEKLFF.

The chain combines TRBV4-1 with TRBJ2-1; TRBD2 agrees at 7 bases. V lost 1 base, J lost 6 bases, and 6 bases stayed unmatched. This CDR3 spans 15 amino acids. Germline-derived CDR1 and CDR2 are MGHRA and YSYEKL. The CDR3 spells CASSQGGGSPNEQFF. The DNA for the CDR3 is TGCGCCAGCAGCCAAGGGGGCGGGAGCCCCAATGAGCAGTTCTTC.

The rearrangement joins TRBV7-2 to TRBJ2-5; the match to TRBD2 covers 8 bases. With V trimmed by 7 bases and J by 2 bases, 9 bases remained unmatched. This CDR3 region has 15 residues. CDR1 SGHTA and CDR2 FQGNSA come from the germline V gene. In DNA, the CDR3 is TGTGCCAGCACACCCCCCGGGGGGGCGCAAGAGACCCAGTACTTC. It specifies CASTPPGGAQETQYF.

V gene TRBV5-1 combines with J gene TRBJ1-1; D unresolved. Germline V gene lookup returns CDR1 SGHRS and CDR2 YFSETQ. CDR3 size: 16 residues. The V and J ends lost 0 bases and 1 base respectively, with 13 bases between them. CDR3 coding DNA: TGCGCCAGCAGCTTGGAGGCTAGGCGGGCGAACACTGAAGCTTTCTTT. It codes for CASSLEARRANTEAFF.

The chain recombines TRBV11-3 with TRBJ2-7; 9 bases agree with TRBD2. Germline CDR1 is SGHNT and CDR2 is YENEEA. The CDR3 loop spans 15 amino acids. J was trimmed by 3 bases and V by 1 base; bases with no gene match: 4. The CDR3 nucleotides read TGTGCCAGCAGCTTAGCCCCTAGCGGGATCTACGAGCAGTACTTC. Translated, it gives CASSLAPSGIYEQYF. The full variable domain, rest sourced from reference TRBV11-3 and TRBJ2-7, is EAGVVQSPRYKIIEKKQPVAFWCNPISGHNTLYWYLQNLGQGPELLIRYENEEAVDDSQLPKDRFSAERLKGVDSTLKIQPAELGDSAVYLCASSLAPSGIYEQYFGPGTRLTVT.

V usage is TRBV9 and J usage is TRBJ1-1; no definite D call. The CDR3 has 13 amino acids. The V end was cut by 3 bases, the J end by 4 bases, with 10 bases between. The germline gives CDR1 SGDLS, CDR2 YYNGEE. The CDR3 DNA reads as TGTGCCAGCAGCGCCTTCCGTAGCACTGAAGCTTTCTTT. This encodes CASSAFRSTEAFF.

This chain connects TRBV6-1 to TRBJ2-5; TRBD1 aligns across 11 bases. The CDR3 loop spans 18 amino acids. Trimming cost V 2 bases and J 2 bases; bases outside gene matches: 10. Germline V gives CDR1 MNHNS, CDR2 SASEGT. The CDR3 bases are TGTGCCAGCAGTGAACCCCCCGGGGACAGGGGGGGGCAAGAGACCCAGTACTTC. This codes for CASSEPPGDRGGQETQYF.

V and J are TRBV2 and TRBJ1-2; perhaps TRBD1 as D (6 bases). CDR1 SNHLY and CDR2 FYNNEI come from the germline V gene. The CDR3 loop spans 12 amino acids. The V and J ends lost 8 bases and 4 bases respectively, with 11 bases between them. The CDR3 loop is CASRRGAYGYTF. The CDR3 DNA sequence: TGTGCCAGCCGACGGGGGGCCTATGGCTACACCTTC.

The chain links TRBV27 to TRBJ2-1, with D maybe TRBD2 (6 bases). Germline CDR1 and CDR2: MNHEY and SMNVEV (reference sequence). CDR3 length: 14 amino acids. V lost 2 bases, J lost 4 bases, and 9 bases lay in between. For the CDR3, the DNA is TGTGCCAGCAGTTTACGGCGGGGTTACAATGAGCAGTTCTTC. It codes for CASSLRRGYNEQFF.

Points on this clone: The same CDR3 also results from other DNA sequences found in this sample. The rearrangement links TRBV12-3 or TRBV12-4 to TRBJ1-4, with 7 bases lining up with TRBD1. The V segment lost 8 bases and the J segment 3 bases; nucleotides outside the gene matches: 3. This CDR3 has 13 amino acids. The CDR3 DNA reads as TGTGCCAGCCGGGACAGCCCTAATGAAAAACTGTTTTTT. It translates to CASRDSPNEKLFF.

Regarding this clone: The same CDR3 can be traced to other DNA sequences in this sample. V gene TRBV7-9 combines with J gene TRBJ2-2; a weak D match, TRBD2 (5 bases). The CDR3 has 13 amino acids. V shed 5 bases and J shed 5 bases, with 9 bases lying between them. Germline CDR1 reads SEHNR; CDR2 reads FQNEAQ (reference sequence). CDR3 DNA sequence: TGTGCCAGCAGCCCACGAGGGACCGGGGAGCTGTTTTTT. Translation: CASSPRGTGELFF.

CDR3: CASSFSTRETQYF. The CDR3 coding sequence is TGTGCCAGCAGTTTCAGTACGAGGGAGACCCAGTACTTC. This chain links TRBV28 with TRBJ2-5, with D unresolved. Trimming took 3 bases from V and 5 from J, leaving 10 bases between them. The CDR3 is made up of 13 amino acids. In germline, CDR1 is MDHEN, CDR2 SYDVKM.

This clone showed up just a few times. The chain is built from TRBV14 and TRBJ2-2; tentative D call: TRBD2 (5 bases). V lost 4 bases to trimming and J lost 4 bases, with 19 bases between them. The CDR3 length is 17 residues. CDR1 SGHDN and CDR2 FVKESK come from the germline V gene. CDR3 sequence (DNA): TGTGCCAGCAGCCTCTACGACGGGCTAGCCGCCACCGGGGAGCTGTTTTTT. As protein: CASSLYDGLAATGELFF.

CDR3 sequence (DNA): TGTGCCAGCAGCTCGGCCCCCAGGGGCGAGACCCAGTACTTC. Translating gives CASSSAPRGETQYF. The chain combines TRBV9 with TRBJ2-5; D might be TRBD1 (6 bases). Trimming took off 4 bases at V and 5 bases at J, with 15 bases between the two ends. This CDR3 region has 14 residues. Germline CDR1 is SGDLS and CDR2 is YYNGEE.

The chain has TRBV7-9 and TRBJ1-1; D is perhaps TRBD1 (5 bases). Trimming removed 5 bases at V and 0 bases at J, with 13 bases between. The CDR3 loop spans 15 amino acids. From germline, CDR1 is SEHNR and CDR2 FQNEAQ (reference sequence). Here the CDR3 reads CASSPPGGVNTEAFF. CDR3 coding DNA: TGTGCCAGCAGCCCCCCCGGGGGGGTGAACACTGAAGCTTTCTTT.

Comments on this clone: One junction end disagrees with the germline gene, perhaps due to a read error. The chain carries TRBV6-1 and TRBJ1-5, with 10 bases identical to TRBD1. The V gene's germline CDR1 is MNHNS and CDR2 SASEGT. This CDR3 contains 13 residues. CDR3 sequence reads: CASSEARGTGAYF. DNA for the CDR3: TGTGCCAGCAGTGAAGCGCGCGGGACAGGGGCCTATTTT.

This chain links TRBV30 with TRBJ1-1; 8 bases map to TRBD1. The V gene end was trimmed by 3 bases and the J gene end by 5 bases; junction bases not matched to a gene: 5. The CDR3 sequence is 13 residues long. The germline V gene encodes CDR1 GTSNPN and CDR2 SVGIG (reference sequence). This CDR3 reads CAWRDRVGTEAFF. Written as DNA, the CDR3 is TGTGCCTGGAGGGACAGGGTAGGGACTGAAGCTTTCTTT.